This T cell receptor beta chain was sequenced in a study of T cells in Graves' hyperthyroidism and ophthalmopathy. With regard to this clonotype: Its antigen is still unknown.

The trim removed 10 bases at V and 0 bases at J, leaving 11 bases unmatched. The CDR3 totals 15 residues. Germline values: CDR1 MNHEY, CDR2 SVGEGT. The study's findings and limits: Blood also contained most expanded thyroid clonotypes above 0.001. Ophthalmopathy was identified by the model a median approximately 6.9 months ahead of onset.

Hyperthyroidism patients were newly diagnosed, had disease duration under 2 months, and were aged 18 to 65 years. Initially, at the first diagnosis of hyperthyroidism and before any ophthalmopathy symptoms, blood was sampled. Regions amplified from RNA transcripts were the TCR beta CDR3 regions. Initially, a first-round RT-PCR of the TCR CDR3 employed the HTBI primer set. Using its own MiXCR run on the multiplex PCR reads, TCRdb lists one record per CDR3 protein. The sample yields approximately 260,000 distinct CDR3 sequences, 13% to 15% seen once. This clonotype was sampled from a woman between 45 and 65 years old with Graves' hyperthyroidism that later progressed to Graves' ophthalmopathy. The sample taken for sequencing was blood. The rearrangement uses TRBV6-2 or TRBV6-3 and TRBJ1-2; 7 bases map to TRBD1. The CDR3 sequence: CATGDSEATNYGYTF. Here the CDR3 DNA reads TGTGCCACCGGGGACAGCGAGGCCACTAACTATGGCTACACCTTC.